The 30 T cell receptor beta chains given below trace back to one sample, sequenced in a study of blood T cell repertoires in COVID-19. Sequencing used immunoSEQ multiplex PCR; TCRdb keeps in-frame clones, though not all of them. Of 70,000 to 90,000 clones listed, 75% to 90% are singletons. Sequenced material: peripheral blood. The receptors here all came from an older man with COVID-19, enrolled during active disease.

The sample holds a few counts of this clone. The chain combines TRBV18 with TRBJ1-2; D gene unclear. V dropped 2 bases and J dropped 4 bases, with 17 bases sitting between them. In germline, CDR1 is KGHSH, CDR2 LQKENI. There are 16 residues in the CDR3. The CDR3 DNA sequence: TGTGCCAGCTCACCAGGGCAGCCCAAACTCTTCTATGGCTACACCTTC. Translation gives CASSPGQPKLFYGYTF. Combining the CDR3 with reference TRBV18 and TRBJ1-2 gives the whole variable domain NAGVMQNPRHLVRRRGQEARLRCSPMKGHSHVYWYRQLPEEGLKFMVYLQKENIIDESGMPKERFSAEFPKEGPSILRIQQVVRGDSAAYFCASSPGQPKLFYGYTFGSGTRLTVV.

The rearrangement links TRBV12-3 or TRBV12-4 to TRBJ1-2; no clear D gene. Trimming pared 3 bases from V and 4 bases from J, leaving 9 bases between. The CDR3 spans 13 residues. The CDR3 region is CASSFGVGYGYTF. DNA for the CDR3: TGTGCCAGCAGTTTCGGGGTCGGCTATGGCTACACCTTC.

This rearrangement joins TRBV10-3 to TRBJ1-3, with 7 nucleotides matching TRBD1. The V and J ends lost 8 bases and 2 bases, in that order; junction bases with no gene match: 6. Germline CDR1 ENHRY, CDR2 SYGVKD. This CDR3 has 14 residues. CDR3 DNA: TGTGCCATCGGGGACAGCACAACTGGAAACACCATATATTTT. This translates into CAIGDSTTGNTIYF.

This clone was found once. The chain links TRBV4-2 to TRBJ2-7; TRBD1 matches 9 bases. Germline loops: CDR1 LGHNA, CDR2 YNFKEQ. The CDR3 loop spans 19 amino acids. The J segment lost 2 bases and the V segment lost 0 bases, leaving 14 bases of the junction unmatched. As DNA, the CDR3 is TGTGCCAGCAGCCAAGATGGAAATCAACCGGGACAGGGAACCTACGAGCAGTACTTC. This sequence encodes CASSQDGNQPGQGTYEQYF.

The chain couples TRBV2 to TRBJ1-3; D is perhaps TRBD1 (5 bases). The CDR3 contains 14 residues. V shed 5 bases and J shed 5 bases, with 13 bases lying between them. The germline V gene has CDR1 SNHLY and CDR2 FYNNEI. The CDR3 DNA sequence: TGTGCCAGCAGTCTCACAGGATCGCGAAACACCATATATTTT. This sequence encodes CASSLTGSRNTIYF.

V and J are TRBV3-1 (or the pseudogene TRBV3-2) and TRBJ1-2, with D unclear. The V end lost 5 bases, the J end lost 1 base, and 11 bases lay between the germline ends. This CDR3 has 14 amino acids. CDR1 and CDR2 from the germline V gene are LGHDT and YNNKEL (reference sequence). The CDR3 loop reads CASSYAGSNYGYTF. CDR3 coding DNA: TGTGCCAGCAGCTACGCGGGAAGTAACTATGGCTACACCTTC.

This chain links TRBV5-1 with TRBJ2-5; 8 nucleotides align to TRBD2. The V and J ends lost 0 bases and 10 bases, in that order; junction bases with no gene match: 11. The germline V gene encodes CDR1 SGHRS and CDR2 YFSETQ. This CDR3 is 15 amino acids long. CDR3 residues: CASSLAGVAGPSQYF. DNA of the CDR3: TGCGCCAGCAGCTTGGCCGGAGTAGCGGGGCCTAGCCAGTACTTC.

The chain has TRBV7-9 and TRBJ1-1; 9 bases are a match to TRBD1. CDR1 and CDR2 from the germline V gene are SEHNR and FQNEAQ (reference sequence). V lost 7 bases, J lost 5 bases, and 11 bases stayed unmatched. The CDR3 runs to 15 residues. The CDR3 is CASTRPDRGKTEAFF. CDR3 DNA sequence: TGTGCCAGCACCCGGCCCGACAGGGGGAAGACTGAAGCTTTCTTT.

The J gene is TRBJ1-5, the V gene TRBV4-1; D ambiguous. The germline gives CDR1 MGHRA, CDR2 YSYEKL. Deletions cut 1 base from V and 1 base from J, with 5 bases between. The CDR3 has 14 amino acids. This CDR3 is CASSQGLSNQPQHF. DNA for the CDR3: TGCGCCAGCAGCCAAGGGCTGAGCAATCAGCCCCAGCATTTT.

Here the CDR3 DNA reads TGTGCCAGCAGCTTGGAAGAGGGCCGCAGTGAGCAGTTCTTC. It yields the protein CASSLEEGRSEQFF. V usage is TRBV5-5 and J usage is TRBJ2-1; the D gene is possibly TRBD2 (5 bases). The CDR3 spans 14 residues. Germline values: CDR1 SGHKS, CDR2 YYEKEE (reference sequence). V lost 0 bases, J lost 9 bases, and 13 bases lay in between.

CDR3 coding DNA: TGTGCCAGCAGCTTAGCGTACAGGGGAGAGAGCAACGAGCAGTACTTC. It translates to CASSLAYRGESNEQYF. The chain recombines TRBV7-6 with TRBJ2-7, with 7 positions matching TRBD1. The CDR3 contains 16 residues. V gave up 0 bases and J gave up 5 bases; unmatched junction bases: 10. The germline CDR1 and CDR2 sequences are SGHVS and FNYEAQ.

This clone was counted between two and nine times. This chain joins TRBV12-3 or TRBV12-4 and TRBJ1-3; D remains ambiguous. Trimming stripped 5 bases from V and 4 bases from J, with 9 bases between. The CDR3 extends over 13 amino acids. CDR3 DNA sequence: TGTGCCAGCAGTCACCTGGAGGGAAACACCATATATTTT. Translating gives CASSHLEGNTIYF.

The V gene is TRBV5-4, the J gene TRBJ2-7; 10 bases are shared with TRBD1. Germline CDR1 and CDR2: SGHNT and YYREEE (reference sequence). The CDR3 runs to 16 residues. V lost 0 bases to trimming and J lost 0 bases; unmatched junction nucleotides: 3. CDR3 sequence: CASSLDRTGGSYEQYF. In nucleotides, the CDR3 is TGTGCCAGCAGCTTGGACAGGACAGGGGGCTCCTACGAGCAGTACTTC.

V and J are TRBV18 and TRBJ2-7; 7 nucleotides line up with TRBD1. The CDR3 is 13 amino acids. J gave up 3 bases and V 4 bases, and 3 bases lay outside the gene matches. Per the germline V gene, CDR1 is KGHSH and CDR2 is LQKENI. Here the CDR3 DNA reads TGTGCCAGCTCACGCTCAGGGGGCTACGAGCAGTACTTC. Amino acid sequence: CASSRSGGYEQYF. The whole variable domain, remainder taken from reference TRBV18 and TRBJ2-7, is NAGVMQNPRHLVRRRGQEARLRCSPMKGHSHVYWYRQLPEEGLKFMVYLQKENIIDESGMPKERFSAEFPKEGPSILRIQQVVRGDSAAYFCASSRSGGYEQYFGPGTRLTVT.

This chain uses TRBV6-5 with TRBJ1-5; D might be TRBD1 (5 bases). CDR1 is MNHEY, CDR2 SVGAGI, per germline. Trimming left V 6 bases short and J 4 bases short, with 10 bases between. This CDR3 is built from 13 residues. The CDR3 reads CASRTRENQPQHF. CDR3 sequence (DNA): TGTGCCAGCAGGACCAGGGAAAATCAGCCCCAGCATTTT.

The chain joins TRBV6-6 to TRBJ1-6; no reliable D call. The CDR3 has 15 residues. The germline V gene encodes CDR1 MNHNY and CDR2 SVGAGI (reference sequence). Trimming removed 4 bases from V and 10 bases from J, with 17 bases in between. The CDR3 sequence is CASSSPKSNGSPLHF. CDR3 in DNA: TGTGCCAGCAGTTCCCCGAAAAGCAACGGGTCACCCCTCCACTTT.

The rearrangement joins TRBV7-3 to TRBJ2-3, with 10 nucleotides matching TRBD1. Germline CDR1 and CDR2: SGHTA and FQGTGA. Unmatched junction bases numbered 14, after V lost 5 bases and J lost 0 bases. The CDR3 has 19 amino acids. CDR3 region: CASSTPRDRGPGSTDTQYF. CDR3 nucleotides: TGTGCCAGCAGCACTCCCCGGGACAGGGGACCTGGTAGCACAGATACGCAGTATTTT.

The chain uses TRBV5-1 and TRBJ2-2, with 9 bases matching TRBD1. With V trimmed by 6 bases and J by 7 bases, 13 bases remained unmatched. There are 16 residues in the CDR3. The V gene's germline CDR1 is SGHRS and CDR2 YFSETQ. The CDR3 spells CASTKTGGSDVGELFF. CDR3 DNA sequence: TGCGCCAGCACCAAGACAGGGGGTTCTGACGTCGGGGAGCTGTTTTTT.

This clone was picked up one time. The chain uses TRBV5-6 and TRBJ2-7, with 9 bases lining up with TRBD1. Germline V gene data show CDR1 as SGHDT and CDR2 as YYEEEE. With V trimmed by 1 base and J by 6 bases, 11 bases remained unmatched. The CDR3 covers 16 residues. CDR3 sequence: CASSLRGSTGGREQYF. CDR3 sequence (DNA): TGTGCCAGCAGCTTGAGAGGGAGCACAGGGGGCCGCGAGCAGTACTTC. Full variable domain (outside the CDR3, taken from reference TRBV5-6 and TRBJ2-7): DAGVTQSPTHLIKTRGQQVTLRCSPKSGHDTVSWYQQALGQGPQFIFQYYEEEERQRGNFPDRFSGHQFPNYSSELNVNALLLGDSALYLCASSLRGSTGGREQYFGPGTRLTVT.

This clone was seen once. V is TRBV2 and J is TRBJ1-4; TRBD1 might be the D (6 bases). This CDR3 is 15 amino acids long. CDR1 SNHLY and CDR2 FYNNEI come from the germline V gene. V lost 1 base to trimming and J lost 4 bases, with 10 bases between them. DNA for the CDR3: TGTGCCAGCAGTGAAGAGTCAGGGGTTAATGAAAAACTGTTTTTT. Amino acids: CASSEESGVNEKLFF.

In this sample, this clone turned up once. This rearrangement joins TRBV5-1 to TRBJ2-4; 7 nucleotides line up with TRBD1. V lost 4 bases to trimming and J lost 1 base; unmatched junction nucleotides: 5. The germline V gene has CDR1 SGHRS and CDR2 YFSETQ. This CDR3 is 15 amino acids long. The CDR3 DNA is TGCGCCAGCAGCCCAGACAGGGACGCCAAAAACATTCAGTACTTC. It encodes CASSPDRDAKNIQYF. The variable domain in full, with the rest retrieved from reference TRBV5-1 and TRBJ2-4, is KAGVTQTPRYLIKTRGQQVTLSCSPISGHRSVSWYQQTPGQGLQFLFEYFSETQRNKGNFPGRFSGRQFSNSRSEMNVSTLELGDSALYLCASSPDRDAKNIQYFGAGTRLSVL.

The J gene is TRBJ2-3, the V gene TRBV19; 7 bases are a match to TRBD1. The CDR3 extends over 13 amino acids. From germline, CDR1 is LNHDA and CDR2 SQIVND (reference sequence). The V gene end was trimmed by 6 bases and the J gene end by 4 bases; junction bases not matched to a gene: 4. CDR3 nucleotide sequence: TGTGCCAGTAGCGACAGGGATTCAGATACGCAGTATTTT. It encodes CASSDRDSDTQYF.

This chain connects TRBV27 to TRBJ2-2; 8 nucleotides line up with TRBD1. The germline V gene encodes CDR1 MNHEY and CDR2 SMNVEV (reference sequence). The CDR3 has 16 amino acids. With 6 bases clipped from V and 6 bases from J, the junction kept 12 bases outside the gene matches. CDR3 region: CASRPTTGAASGELFF. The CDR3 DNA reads TGTGCCAGCAGACCTACGACAGGGGCTGCGTCCGGGGAGCTGTTTTTT.

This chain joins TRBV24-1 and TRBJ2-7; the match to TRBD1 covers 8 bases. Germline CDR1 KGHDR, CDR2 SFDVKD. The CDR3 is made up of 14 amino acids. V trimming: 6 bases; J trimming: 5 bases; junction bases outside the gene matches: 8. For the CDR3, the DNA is TGTGCCACCAGTACCGGGGACAGGCCCCACGAGCAGTACTTC. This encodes CATSTGDRPHEQYF.

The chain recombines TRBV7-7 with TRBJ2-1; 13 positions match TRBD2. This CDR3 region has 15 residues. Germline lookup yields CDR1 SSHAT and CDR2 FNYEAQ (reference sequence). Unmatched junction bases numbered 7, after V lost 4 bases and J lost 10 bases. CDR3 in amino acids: CASSWGLAGLREQFF. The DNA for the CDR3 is TGTGCCAGCAGCTGGGGACTAGCGGGGTTAAGGGAGCAGTTCTTC.

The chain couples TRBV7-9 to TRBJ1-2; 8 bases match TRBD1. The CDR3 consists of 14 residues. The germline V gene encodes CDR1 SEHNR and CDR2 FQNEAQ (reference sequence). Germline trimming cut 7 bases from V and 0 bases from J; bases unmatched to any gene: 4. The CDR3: CASTPTGANYGYTF. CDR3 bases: TGTGCCAGCACTCCGACAGGGGCTAACTATGGCTACACCTTC.

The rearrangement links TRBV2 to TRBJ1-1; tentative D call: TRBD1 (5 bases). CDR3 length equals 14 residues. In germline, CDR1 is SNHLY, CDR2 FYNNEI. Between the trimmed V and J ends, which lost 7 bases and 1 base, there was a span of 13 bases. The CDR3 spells CASTETETNTEAFF. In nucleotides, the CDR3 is TGTGCCAGCACTGAGACAGAGACGAACACTGAAGCTTTCTTT.

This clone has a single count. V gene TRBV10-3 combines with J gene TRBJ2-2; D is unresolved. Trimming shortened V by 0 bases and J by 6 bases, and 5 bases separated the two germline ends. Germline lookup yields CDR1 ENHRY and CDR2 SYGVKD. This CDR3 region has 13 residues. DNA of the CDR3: TGTGCCATCAGTGAGTCGGAGTCCGGGGAGCTGTTTTTT. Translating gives CAISESESGELFF.

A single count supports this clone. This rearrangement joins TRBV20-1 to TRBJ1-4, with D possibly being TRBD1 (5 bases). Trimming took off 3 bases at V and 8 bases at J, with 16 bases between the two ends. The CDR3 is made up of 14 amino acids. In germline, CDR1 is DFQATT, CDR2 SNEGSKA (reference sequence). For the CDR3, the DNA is TGCAGTGCTAGTGGGACGAGGGTGGGGGAAAAACTGTTTTTT. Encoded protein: CSASGTRVGEKLFF.

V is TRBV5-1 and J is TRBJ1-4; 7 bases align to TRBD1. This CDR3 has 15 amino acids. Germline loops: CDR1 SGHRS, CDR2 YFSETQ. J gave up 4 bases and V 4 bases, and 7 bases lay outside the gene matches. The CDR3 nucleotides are TGCGCCAGCAGCCTGGAAGGGGGCGTTAATGAAAAACTGTTTTTT. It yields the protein CASSLEGGVNEKLFF.